This T cell receptor (beta chain) was retrieved from a study of T cell responses to AZD1222 COVID-19 vaccine. The table came from immunoSEQ multiplex PCR; TCRdb's copy has only in-frame clones and leaves some out. This sample has 120,000 or so clones; roughly 90% occur once, and the top ten carry 1.5% to 2%. This CDR3 contains 11 residues. In germline, CDR1 is SGHRS, CDR2 YFSETQ. Trimming stripped 3 bases from V and 2 bases from J, with 3 bases between. The sequence derives from an adult in good health. The sequenced sample was peripheral blood, obtained on day 0 of AZD1222 vaccination. This chain uses TRBV5-1 with TRBJ2-7, with D hard to call. The CDR3 loop reads CASSSAYEQYF. The CDR3 DNA sequence: TGCGCCAGCAGCTCCGCCTACGAGCAGTACTTC.